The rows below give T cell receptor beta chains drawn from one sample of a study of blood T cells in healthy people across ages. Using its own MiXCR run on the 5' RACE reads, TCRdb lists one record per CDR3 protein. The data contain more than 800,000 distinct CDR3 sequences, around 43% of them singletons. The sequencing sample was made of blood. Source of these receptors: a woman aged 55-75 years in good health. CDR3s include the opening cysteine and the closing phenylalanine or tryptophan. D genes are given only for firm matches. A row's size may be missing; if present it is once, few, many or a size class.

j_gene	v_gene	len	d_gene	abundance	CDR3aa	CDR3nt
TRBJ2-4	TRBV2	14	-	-	CASSKRQGKNIQYF	TGTGCCAGCAGTAAGAGGCAAGGCAAAAACATTCAGTACTTC
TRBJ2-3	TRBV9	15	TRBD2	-	CASSVAKRGTDTQYF	TGTGCCAGCAGCGTAGCTAAGCGGGGGACAGATACGCAGTATTTT
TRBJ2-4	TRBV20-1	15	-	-	CSARDRTLAKNVQYF	TGCAGTGCTAGAGATCGTACCCTAGCCAAAAACGTTCAGTACTTC
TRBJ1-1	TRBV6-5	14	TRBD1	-	CASSQGDRTTEAFF	TGTGCCAGCAGTCAAGGGGACAGGACCACTGAAGCTTTCTTT
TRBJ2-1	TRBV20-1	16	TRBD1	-	CSARDNQGASYNEQFF	TGCAGTGCTAGAGACAACCAGGGGGCCTCCTACAATGAGCAGTTCTTC
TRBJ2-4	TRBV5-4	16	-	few	CASSPGVGLAKNIQYF	TGTGCCAGCAGCCCCGGAGTAGGACTAGCCAAAAACATTCAGTACTTC
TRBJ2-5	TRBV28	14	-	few	CASSLSGRGREQYF	TGTGCCAGCAGTTTATCGGGCCGGGGTCGGGAGCAGTACTTC
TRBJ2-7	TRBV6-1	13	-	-	CASSVGSHYEQYF	TGTGCCAGCAGTGTAGGGTCCCACTACGAGCAGTACTTC
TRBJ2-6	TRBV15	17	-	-	CATSSLVFSSGADVLTF	TGTGCCACCAGCAGTTTAGTTTTCAGCTCTGGGGCCGACGTCCTGACTTTC
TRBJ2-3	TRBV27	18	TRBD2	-	CASSFRTTSGRPPDTQYF	TGTGCCAGCAGTTTCCGAACTACTAGCGGGAGACCTCCAGATACGCAGTATTTT
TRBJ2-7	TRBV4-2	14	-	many	CASRQQINHYEQYF	TGTGCCAGCAGGCAACAGATAAATCACTACGAGCAGTACTTC
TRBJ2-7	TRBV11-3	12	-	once	CASSLRENEQYF	TGTGCCAGCAGCTTGCGGGAAAACGAGCAGTACTTC
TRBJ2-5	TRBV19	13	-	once	CASSIRPQETQYF	TGTGCCAGTAGTATCCGGCCCCAAGAGACCCAGTACTTC
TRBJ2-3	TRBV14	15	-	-	CASSQLSTLTDTQYF	TGTGCCAGCAGCCAGCTCTCGACCTTAACAGATACGCAGTATTTT
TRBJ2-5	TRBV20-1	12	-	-	CSAREDSETQYF	TGCAGTGCTAGAGAAGATTCGGAGACCCAGTACTTC
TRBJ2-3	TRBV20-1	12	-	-	CSARWGPDTQYF	TGCAGTGCTAGATGGGGCCCAGATACGCAGTATTTT
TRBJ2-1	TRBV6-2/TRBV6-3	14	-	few	CASSYSNHYNEQFF	TGTGCCAGCAGTTACTCGAATCACTACAATGAGCAGTTCTTC